The following is a T cell receptor (beta chain) sequence with its context. The antigen remains unidentified. Clinical symptoms, serum thyroxine, TRAb, thyroid ultrasound and orbital computed tomography determined diagnosis. Investigators amplified TCR beta CDR3 regions from RNA transcripts. RT-PCR in the first round used HTBI primers; a second-round multiplex PCR followed. TCRdb reanalysed the multiplex PCR reads using MiXCR and keeps one entry per CDR3 protein. The table has 150,000 to 200,000 distinct CDR3 sequences, 30% to 45% seen once. The germline V gene encodes CDR1 SGHTA and CDR2 FQGNSA. V lost 1 base and J lost 4, with 11 bases in between. CDR3 length: 14 residues. This entry comes from a study of Graves' ophthalmopathy and Graves' hyperthyroidism. The study, taken as a whole, reports: Predictions made by the model for ophthalmopathy progression reached 70.59% sensitivity and around 72% specificity.

This receptor was obtained from a woman aged 40-49 years with Graves' ophthalmopathy. The sample was peripheral blood. The rearrangement links TRBV7-2 to TRBJ2-7; D might be TRBD2 (5 bases). Here the CDR3 reads CASSLEGAEYEQYF. The CDR3 DNA follows: TGTGCCAGCAGCTTAGAGGGAGCGGAGTACGAGCAGTACTTC.